Here is one T cell receptor (beta chain) with its context. Antigen unknown. This entry comes from a study of T cell responses to AZD1222 COVID-19 vaccine. Study observations and caveats: Reportedly, nearly half of unique spike TCRs recognized epitopes outside B.1.351/B.1.1.7 mutations. There were mostly white British donors and more females than males, and clonal diversity was possibly underestimated. CD4 TCRs associated with vaccination spanned spike, dominating at 160-218 and 743-854. Repertoire sampling happened only post peak T cell response.

Sequenced by immunoSEQ multiplex PCR; TCRdb stores in-frame clones only, minus some. The data hold 140,000 to 150,000 clones, with approximately 90% observed a single time. The specimen comprised peripheral blood, sampled on day 0 of MenACWY control vaccination. This sequence originates from an adult in good health.

Here the CDR3 reads CATSGTGRDNQPQHF. The DNA for the CDR3 is TGTGCCACCAGTGGGACGGGAAGGGACAATCAGCCCCAGCATTTT. The chain uses TRBV24-1 and TRBJ1-5; unclear D gene. Trimming took off 5 bases at V and 3 bases at J, with 13 bases between the two ends. The CDR3 runs 15 residues. The germline gives CDR1 KGHDR, CDR2 SFDVKD.